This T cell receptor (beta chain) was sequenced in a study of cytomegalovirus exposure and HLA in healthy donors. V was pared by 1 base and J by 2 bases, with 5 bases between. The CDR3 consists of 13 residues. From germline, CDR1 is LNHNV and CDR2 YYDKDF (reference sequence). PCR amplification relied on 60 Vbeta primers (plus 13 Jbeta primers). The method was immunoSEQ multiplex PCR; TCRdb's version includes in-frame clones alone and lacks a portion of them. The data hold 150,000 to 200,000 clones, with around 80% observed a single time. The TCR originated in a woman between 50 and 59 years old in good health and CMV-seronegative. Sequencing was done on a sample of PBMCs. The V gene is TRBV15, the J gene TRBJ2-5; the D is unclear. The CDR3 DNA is TGTGCCACCAGCAGAGCCCCGCAAGAGACCCAGTACTTC. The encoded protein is CATSRAPQETQYF.